Each of the 10 T cell receptor beta chains below was sequenced from the same sample in a study of shared clonotypes between healthy human individuals. Using immunoSEQ multiplex PCR, the repertoire was profiled, and TCRdb retains in-frame clones only, with some absent. The sample holds roughly 2,500,000 clones, 90% to 95% seen once. Sequenced material: naive CD4+ T cells from PBMCs. Subset reported: CD45RA+ positively selected. These receptors all come from a man younger than 35 in good health. Some clones in this sample may be carry-over from other donors' samples.

This chain links TRBV5-1 with TRBJ1-2, with D unclear. The germline V gene encodes CDR1 SGHRS and CDR2 YFSETQ. This CDR3 is built from 13 residues. With 2 bases removed from V and 7 bases from J, the gap between germline ends came to 12 bases. The CDR3 sequence is CASSLFSSSGYTF. The CDR3 DNA is TGCGCCAGCAGCTTATTCAGTTCCTCTGGCTACACCTTC.

This rearrangement joins TRBV4-1 to TRBJ2-3; 10 nucleotides line up with TRBD2. V lost 3 bases and J lost 2; bases outside the gene matches: 11. The V gene's germline CDR1 is MGHRA and CDR2 YSYEKL. This CDR3 comprises 18 residues. The CDR3 reads CASSHPPTSGSVTDTQYF. CDR3 nucleotides: TGCGCCAGCAGCCATCCCCCGACTAGCGGGTCCGTCACAGATACGCAGTATTTT.

V and J are TRBV4-1 and TRBJ2-7; D possibly matches TRBD1 or TRBD2 (5 bases each). The length of the CDR3 is 13 residues. V gave up 9 bases and J gave up 2 bases, with 14 bases separating them. The germline V gene encodes CDR1 MGHRA and CDR2 YSYEKL. CDR3 bases: TGCGCCAGTTCCCGGGACCCAACCTACGAGCAGTACTTC. Protein product: CASSRDPTYEQYF.

V gene TRBV5-1 combines with J gene TRBJ1-1, with D possibly TRBD1 on 6 matching bases. Germline V gene lookup returns CDR1 SGHRS and CDR2 YFSETQ. The CDR3 contains 14 residues. V lost 7 bases and J lost 2, with 15 bases in between. CDR3 sequence reads: CASGRGGVNTEAFF. The CDR3 DNA reads as TGCGCCAGCGGGCGCGGGGGCGTCAACACTGAAGCTTTCTTT.

Comment on this clone: One junction end disagrees with the germline gene, perhaps due to a read error. The chain carries TRBV9 and TRBJ1-2; D gene unclear. Germline-derived CDR1 and CDR2 are SGDLS and YYNGEE. This CDR3 has 15 amino acids. CDR3 DNA sequence: TGTGCCAGCAGCGCCGGAGGGCAGCTTATTTTAGCGCTGGCCTTC. This gives the protein CASSAGGQLILALAF.

V and J are TRBV27 and TRBJ2-4; TRBD1 matches at 8 bases. CDR1 is MNHEY, CDR2 SMNVEV, per germline (reference sequence). The CDR3 has 12 amino acids. The junction had 10 bases not matched to a gene; V was cut back by 5 bases and J by 16 bases. The CDR3 here is CASSPPSGQAYF. CDR3 sequence (DNA): TGTGCCAGCAGTCCGCCCTCGGGACAGGCCTACTTC.

The V and J genes are TRBV30 and TRBJ2-7; 8 bases line up with TRBD1. The V and J ends lost 6 bases and 1 base, in that order; junction bases with no gene match: 5. The CDR3 extends over 13 amino acids. Germline V CDR1 and CDR2: GTSNPN, SVGIG (reference sequence). The CDR3, as DNA: TGTGCCTGCAGGGGGCAGGGATCCTACGAGCAGTACTTC. Protein: CACRGQGSYEQYF.

The V call is TRBV2, the J call TRBJ1-5; 7 nucleotides line up with TRBD1. This CDR3 has 15 residues. Trimming removed 8 bases from V and 0 bases from J; junction bases left unmatched: 7. Germline assignment: CDR1 SNHLY and CDR2 FYNNEI. CDR3 sequence: CASERDSNSNQPQHF. The CDR3 DNA sequence: TGTGCCAGCGAACGGGACAGCAATAGCAATCAGCCCCAGCATTTT.

This clone was counted once. The CDR3 region has the DNA TGTGCCAGCAGTGCCGAAATGCTAGCGGTCAATGAGCAGTTCTTC. Encoded protein: CASSAEMLAVNEQFF. The V call is TRBV6-4, the J call TRBJ2-1, with 7 bases aligning to TRBD2. The V gene end was trimmed by 4 bases and the J gene end by 6 bases; junction bases not matched to a gene: 9. The germline V gene has CDR1 MRHNA and CDR2 SNTAGT. The CDR3 has 15 amino acids.

The chain uses TRBV6-1 and TRBJ2-7; 9 bases are a match to TRBD2. The V gene end was trimmed by 7 bases and the J gene end by 10 bases; junction bases not matched to a gene: 14. The length of the CDR3 is 14 residues. Germline assignment: CDR1 MNHNS and CDR2 SASEGT. The CDR3 here is CASNPTSGPTKQYF. CDR3 nucleotides: TGTGCCAGCAACCCGACTAGCGGACCTACGAAACAGTACTTC.